This T cell receptor (beta chain) was observed in a study of blood T cell repertoires in COVID-19. Study information: The study drew acute and convalescent COVID-19 samples from the United States, Italy and Spain. T cells, B-cell-depleted T cells, or PBMCs provided the cDNA or gDNA that served as material.

CDR1 is KGHSH and CDR2 is LQKENI in the germline V gene. The CDR3 has 16 amino acids. V was pared by 4 bases and J by 8 bases, with 23 bases between. How the authors handled the data: The assay estimated nucleated cells by amplifying reference gene primers. Sequenced by immunoSEQ multiplex PCR; TCRdb stores in-frame clones only, minus some. Clone size and V and J calls were adopted from that table, with D and trimming inferred from the DNA. Among about 40,000 clones listed, roughly 80% were seen once. This receptor was taken from a woman aged 55-75 years with acute or convalescent COVID-19. This rearrangement joins TRBV18 to TRBJ1-2; weak D call: TRBD1 (5 bases). Material: peripheral blood. The CDR3 spells CASSLPTGRVTIGYTF. Here the CDR3 DNA reads TGTGCCAGCTCACTCCCTACAGGTCGAGTAACGATAGGCTACACCTTC.